The present T cell receptor (beta chain) was sequenced within a study of technical replicates of blood from a few donors. CDR1 and CDR2 (germline): SGHAT, FQNNGV. The V and J ends lost 0 bases and 6 bases respectively, with 11 bases between them. The CDR3 has 14 residues. The protocol was immunoSEQ multiplex PCR, while the TCRdb copy is restricted to in-frame clones and leaves out a portion. The table lists 65,000 to 80,000 clones, 95% to 98% of them singletons. The sample was T cells isolated from PBMCs. This chain joins TRBV11-2 and TRBJ1-1; D remains ambiguous. The receptor comes from a human donor in good health. The CDR3 bases are TGTGCCAGCAGCTTAGATTCAGTGGGAGCTGAAGCTTTCTTT. Translating gives CASSLDSVGAEAFF. The whole variable domain, filled in from reference TRBV11-2 and TRBJ1-1, reads EAGVAQSPRYKIIEKRQSVAFWCNPISGHATLYWYQQILGQGPKLLIQFQNNGVVDDSQLPKDRFSAERLKGVDSTLKIQPAKLEDSAVYLCASSLDSVGAEAFFGQGTRLTVV.